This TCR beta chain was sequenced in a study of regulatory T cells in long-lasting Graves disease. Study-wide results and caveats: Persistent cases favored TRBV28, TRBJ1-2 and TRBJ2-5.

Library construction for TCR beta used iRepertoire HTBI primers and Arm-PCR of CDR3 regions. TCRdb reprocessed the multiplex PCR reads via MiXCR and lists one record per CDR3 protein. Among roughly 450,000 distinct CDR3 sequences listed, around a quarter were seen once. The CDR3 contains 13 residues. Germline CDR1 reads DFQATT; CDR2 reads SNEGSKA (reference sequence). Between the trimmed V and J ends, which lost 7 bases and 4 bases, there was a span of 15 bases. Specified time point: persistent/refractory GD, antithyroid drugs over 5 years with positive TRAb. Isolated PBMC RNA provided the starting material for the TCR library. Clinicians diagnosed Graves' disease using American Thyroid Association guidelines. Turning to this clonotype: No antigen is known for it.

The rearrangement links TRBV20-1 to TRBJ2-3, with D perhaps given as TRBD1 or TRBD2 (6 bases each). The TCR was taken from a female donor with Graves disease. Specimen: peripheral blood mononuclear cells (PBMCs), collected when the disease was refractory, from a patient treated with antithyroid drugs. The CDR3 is CSVGGRTPDTQYF. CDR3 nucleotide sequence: TGCAGTGTGGGGGGCCGTACTCCAGATACGCAGTATTTT.